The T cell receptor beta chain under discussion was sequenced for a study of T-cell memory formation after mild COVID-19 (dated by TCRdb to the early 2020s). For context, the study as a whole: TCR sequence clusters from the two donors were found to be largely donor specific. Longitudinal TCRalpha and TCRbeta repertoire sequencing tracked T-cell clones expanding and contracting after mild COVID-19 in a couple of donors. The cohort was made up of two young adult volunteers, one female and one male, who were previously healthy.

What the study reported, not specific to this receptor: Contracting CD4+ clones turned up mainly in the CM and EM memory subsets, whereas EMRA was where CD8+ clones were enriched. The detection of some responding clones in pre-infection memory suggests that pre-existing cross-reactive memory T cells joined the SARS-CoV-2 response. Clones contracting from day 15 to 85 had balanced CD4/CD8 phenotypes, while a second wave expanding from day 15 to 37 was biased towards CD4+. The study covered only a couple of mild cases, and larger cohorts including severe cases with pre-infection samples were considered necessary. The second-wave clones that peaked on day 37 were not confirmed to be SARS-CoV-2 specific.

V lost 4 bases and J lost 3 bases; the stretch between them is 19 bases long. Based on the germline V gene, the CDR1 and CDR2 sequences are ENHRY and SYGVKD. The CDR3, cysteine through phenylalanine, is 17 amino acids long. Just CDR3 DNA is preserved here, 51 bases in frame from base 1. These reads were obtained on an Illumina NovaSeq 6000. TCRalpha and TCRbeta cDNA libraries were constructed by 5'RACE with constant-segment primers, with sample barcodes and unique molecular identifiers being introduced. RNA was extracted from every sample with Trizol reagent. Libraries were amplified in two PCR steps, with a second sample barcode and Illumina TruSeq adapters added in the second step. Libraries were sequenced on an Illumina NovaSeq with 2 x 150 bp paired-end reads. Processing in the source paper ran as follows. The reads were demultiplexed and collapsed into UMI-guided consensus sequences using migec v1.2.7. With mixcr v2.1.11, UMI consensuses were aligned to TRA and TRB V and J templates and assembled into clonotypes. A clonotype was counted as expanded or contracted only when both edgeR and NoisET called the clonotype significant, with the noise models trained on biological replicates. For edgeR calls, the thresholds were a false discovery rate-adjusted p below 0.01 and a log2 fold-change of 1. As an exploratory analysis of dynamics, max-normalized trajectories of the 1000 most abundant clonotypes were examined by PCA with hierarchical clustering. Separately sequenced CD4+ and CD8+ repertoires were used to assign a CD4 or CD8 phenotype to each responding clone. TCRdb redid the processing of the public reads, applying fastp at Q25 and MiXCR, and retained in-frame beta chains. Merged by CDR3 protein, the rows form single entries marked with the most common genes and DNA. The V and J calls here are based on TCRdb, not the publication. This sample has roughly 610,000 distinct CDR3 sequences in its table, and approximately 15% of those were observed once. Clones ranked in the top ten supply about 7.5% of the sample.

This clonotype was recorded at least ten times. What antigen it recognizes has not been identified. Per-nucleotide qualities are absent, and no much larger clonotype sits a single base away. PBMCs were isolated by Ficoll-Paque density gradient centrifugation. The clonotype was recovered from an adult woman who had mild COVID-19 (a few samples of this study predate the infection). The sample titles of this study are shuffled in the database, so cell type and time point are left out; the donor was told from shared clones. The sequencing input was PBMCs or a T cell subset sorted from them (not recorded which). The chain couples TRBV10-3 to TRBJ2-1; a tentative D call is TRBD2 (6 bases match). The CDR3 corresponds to CAISGNDGREGYNEQFF. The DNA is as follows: TGTGCCATCAGTGGGAATGACGGGAGAGAGGGCTACAATGAGCAGTTCTTC.